This TCR beta chain was identified during a study of blood T cell repertoires in COVID-19. CDR3 length: 13 residues. V was pared by 0 bases and J by 4 bases, with 7 bases between. Germline lookup yields CDR1 SGHDT and CDR2 YYEEEE. Only in-frame clones appear in the TCRdb table, and some are missing; sequencing was by immunoSEQ multiplex PCR. The table includes 99,000 or so clones, 90% to 95% detected once. The receptor was derived from a human donor in a cohort sampled during active COVID-19. The specimen sequenced was peripheral blood. The J gene is TRBJ1-2, the V gene TRBV5-6; D unclear. The CDR3 nucleotides read TGTGCCAGCAGCTTGGGGACTTTCTATGGCTACACCTTC. Its protein is CASSLGTFYGYTF.